A selection of T cell receptor beta chains follows, all from one sample in a study of T cell responses to AZD1222 COVID-19 vaccine. Some clones are missing from TCRdb's copy, which holds only in-frame ones; the method was immunoSEQ multiplex PCR. The data show approximately 150,000 clones, with 85% to 95% seen just once and 1.1% to 1.5% held by the top ten. This specimen was peripheral blood, taken on day 0 of AZD1222 vaccination. The receptors were sampled from an adult in good health. Both conserved end residues are part of each CDR3. A D gene is named only where the DNA matches it firmly.

D,V,CDR3
TRBD2,TRBV6-2/TRBV6-3,CASSPRGLANTGELFF
NA,TRBV7-3,CASSLRWQGIEYWNSPLHF
NA,TRBV11-3,CASSLTPNTEAFF
NA,TRBV21-1,CASSNFTSGRTYEQYF
TRBD1,TRBV14,CASSQDRGGSEAFF
TRBD1,TRBV5-1,CASSLAPPGQGLDTQYF
TRBD2,TRBV7-3,CASSLIGTSVASYNEQFF
TRBD1,TRBV5-1,CASSSGTGSYNEQFF
NA,TRBV6-5,CAYVAAGNTEAFF
NA,TRBV9,CASSVGVANTEAFF
NA,TRBV11-2,CASSQSRTAGTDTQYF
NA,TRBV29-1,CSVEDRVGLRIEAFF
TRBD2,TRBV20-1,CSASKLAGASYNEQFF
TRBD1,TRBV6-5,CASNPPDRGSNEQFF
NA,TRBV10-3,CATRTGSGGAADTQYF
NA,TRBV12-3/TRBV12-4,CASSPGPNYGYTF
NA,TRBV5-8,CASSPIHEQYF
NA,TRBV29-1,CSAGTSYTGFGYTF
NA,TRBV5-6,CASSPGGVLYTEAFF
NA,TRBV27,CASSLTGLVGGGEYNEQFF
NA,TRBV6-2/TRBV6-3,CASSYSRDSSYEQYF
NA,TRBV12-1,CASSFTGGRNTIYF
NA,TRBV6-5,CASRPGLRGNTEAFF
NA,TRBV6-5,CASSYPGEAEAFF
NA,TRBV7-9,CASSRGARTEAFF
NA,TRBV18,CASSPRGSDNEQFF
NA,TRBV7-3,CASSWGASSADTQYF
TRBD1,TRBV29-1,CSVEPRGYGYTF
TRBD1,TRBV28,CASRTAGSQGGYGYTF
NA,TRBV27,CASSFGGGAGNQPQHF
NA,TRBV4-1,CASSLTLRGVSTDTQYF
NA,TRBV7-8,CASSLGGAGNTIYF
NA,TRBV7-9,CASSFRAGDEKLFF
NA,TRBV29-1,CSVEDLGPGVGEAFF
TRBD1,TRBV5-8,CASSLRRGGTGDYEQYF
NA,TRBV5-1,CASRQMNTEAFF
NA,TRBV2,CASSLRVSGANVLTF
NA,TRBV28,CASSSPGLQAGSPLHF
TRBD1,TRBV27,CASSSRTGGAQPQHF
NA,TRBV12-3/TRBV12-4,CASRLIWADGYTF